This TCR beta chain was captured by sequencing in a study of T cells in Graves' hyperthyroidism and ophthalmopathy. Template material for amplifying TCR beta CDR3 regions consisted of RNA transcripts. The primer set for the first-round RT-PCR of the TCR CDR3 was HTBI. TCRdb ran MiXCR on the multiplex PCR reads and lists one entry per CDR3 protein. Of roughly 250,000 distinct CDR3 sequences in the sample, less than 15% were seen once. This clonotype was observed at least ten times. The antigen is not known. Regarding the study as a whole: Blood also carried most thyroid clonotypes expanded above 0.001.

It was uncontrolled infection, other autoimmune disease, pregnancy or lactation that excluded patients. Diagnoses were established using clinical symptoms, serum thyroxine and TRAb, thyroid ultrasound and orbital computed tomography. It was at first hyperthyroidism diagnosis, before any ophthalmopathy symptoms, that the blood sample was taken. The clonotype was recovered from a woman in her forties with Graves' hyperthyroidism that later progressed to Graves' ophthalmopathy. Sequenced material: blood.

CDR3: CSASSGWKETQYF. The CDR3 DNA sequence: TGCAGTGCTAGTTCCGGGTGGAAAGAGACCCAGTACTTC. The rearrangement links TRBV20-1 to TRBJ2-5; D unresolved. With 3 bases removed from V and 3 bases from J, the gap between germline ends came to 11 bases. The length of the CDR3 is 13 residues. Germline V gene sequence: CDR1 DFQATT, CDR2 SNEGSKA (reference sequence).